This T cell receptor (beta chain) was identified during a study of blood T cell repertoires in COVID-19. Study processing details: Amplification with reference gene primers provided the estimates of nucleated cell counts. TCRdb keeps only in-frame clones here, not all; method: immunoSEQ multiplex PCR. Clone size and the V and J calls come from that table; the DNA yielded D and trimming. The profile shows 310,000 or so clones, approximately 86% of them singletons. The source material was PBMCs or T cells enriched from blood (not recorded which). This TCR came from a woman between 18 and 30 years old who had recovered from COVID-19.

CDR3 DNA sequence: TGCAGCGTTGAATTGAGGCGGGGCACAGATACGCAGTATTTT. Its protein is CSVELRRGTDTQYF. This chain uses TRBV29-1 with TRBJ2-3; tentatively, D is TRBD2 (5 bases). The CDR3 is 14 residues long. Germline CDR1 reads SQVTM; CDR2 reads ANQGSEA. The V end was cut by 2 bases, the J end by 1 base, with 10 bases between.